These 17 T cell receptor beta chains came from one sample sequenced in a study of cytomegalovirus exposure and HLA in healthy donors. PCR used 60 Vbeta primers and 13 Jbeta primers. TCRdb keeps only in-frame clones here, not all; method: immunoSEQ multiplex PCR. Of 75,000 to 90,000 clones in the sample, more than 60% were seen once. Sequencing input: PBMCs. The receptors here all came from a male donor in good health and CMV-seropositive.

This chain joins TRBV2 and TRBJ1-1; D gene uncertain. V was shortened by 4 bases and J by 3 bases, with 9 bases between the two germline ends. The CDR3 extends over 13 amino acids. Germline CDR1 and CDR2: SNHLY and FYNNEI. The CDR3 sequence is CASSGEADTEAFF. In DNA form, the CDR3 reads TGTGCCAGCAGTGGTGAGGCAGACACTGAAGCTTTCTTT.

This clone was recorded a few times. This chain joins TRBV5-4 and TRBJ1-2, with 7 bases that match TRBD1. The CDR3 runs 15 residues. V lost 3 bases to trimming and J lost 4 bases; unmatched junction nucleotides: 9. Germline lookup yields CDR1 SGHNT and CDR2 YYREEE (reference sequence). The CDR3 nucleotides read TGTGCCAGCAGCTGGGCGACAGGGCTCCTCTATGGCTACACCTTC. Translating gives CASSWATGLLYGYTF.

By frequency in the sample, this clone is medium-sized (0.01 to 0.1%). The chain employs TRBV6-5 and TRBJ2-7; 11 bases fit TRBD2. Germline lookup yields CDR1 MNHEY and CDR2 SVGAGI. Losses at the gene ends were 2 bases for V and 0 bases for J; bases not matched to a gene: 0. CDR3 length equals 15 residues. CDR3 DNA sequence: TGTGCCAGCAGTTACACTAGCGGGAGCTCCTACGAGCAGTACTTC. Translating gives CASSYTSGSSYEQYF.

The chain carries TRBV9 and TRBJ2-2; D gene ambiguous. V shed 0 bases and J shed 1 base, with 10 bases lying between them. Germline V gene data show CDR1 as SGDLS and CDR2 as YYNGEE. CDR3 size: 16 residues. As DNA, the CDR3 is TGTGCCAGCAGCGTAGTTTCAGGTTTGAACACCGGGGAGCTGTTTTTT. Translation: CASSVVSGLNTGELFF. The complete variable domain, with remaining parts taken from reference TRBV9 and TRBJ2-2, reads DSGVTQTPKHLITATGQRVTLRCSPRSGDLSVYWYQQSLDQGLQFLIQYYNGEERAKGNILERFSAQQFPDLHSELNLSSLELGDSALYFCASSVVSGLNTGELFFGEGSRLTVL.

The rearrangement uses TRBV2 and TRBJ1-1; no definite D call. CDR1 is SNHLY, CDR2 FYNNEI, per germline. The CDR3 totals 15 residues. V was cut by 4 bases and J by 4 bases, with 16 bases left in between. This chain's CDR3 is CASSGLVQEFTEAFF. DNA for the CDR3: TGTGCCAGCAGTGGACTAGTGCAGGAGTTCACTGAAGCTTTCTTT.

This clone was detected a few times. This chain links TRBV4-1 with TRBJ2-7, with D maybe TRBD2 (5 bases). V lost 0 bases and J 0 bases, leaving 15 bases between the germline ends. Germline V gives CDR1 MGHRA, CDR2 YSYEKL. CDR3 length equals 17 residues. The chain's CDR3 is CASSQDEGTVSSYEQYF. The CDR3 nucleotides are TGCGCCAGCAGCCAAGACGAGGGTACGGTGAGCTCCTACGAGCAGTACTTC.

This chain links TRBV27 with TRBJ2-7, with D perhaps matching TRBD2 (6 bases). V lost 6 bases and J lost 9, with 12 bases in between. The length of the CDR3 is 11 residues. The germline gives CDR1 MNHEY, CDR2 SMNVEV (reference sequence). This CDR3 reads CASRDWRGQYF. CDR3 DNA: TGTGCCAGCAGGGACTGGCGGGGGCAGTACTTC.

The J gene is TRBJ1-1, the V gene TRBV5-4; a possible D gene is TRBD1 (5 bases). CDR1 SGHNT and CDR2 YYREEE come from the germline V gene (reference sequence). This CDR3 comprises 14 residues. The V and J ends lost 4 bases and 4 bases respectively, with 14 bases between them. CDR3 residues: CASSAAIRGTEAFF. The CDR3 region has the DNA TGTGCCAGCAGCGCGGCAATTAGGGGCACTGAAGCTTTCTTT.

The chain recombines TRBV5-6 with TRBJ1-3, with a possible D match to TRBD1 (5 bases). V was trimmed by 4 bases and J by 1 base, leaving 12 bases between them. The length of the CDR3 is 15 residues. Looked up from germline, CDR1 is SGHDT and CDR2 is YYEEEE. The DNA of the CDR3 is TGTGCCAGCAGCGACAACCCAGGGTCTGGAAACACCATATATTTT. Residues: CASSDNPGSGNTIYF.

The chain is built from TRBV2 and TRBJ2-7, with D tentatively TRBD1 (5 bases). Germline CDR1 and CDR2: SNHLY and FYNNEI. Trimming pared 6 bases from V and 4 bases from J, leaving 13 bases between. There are 13 residues in the CDR3. Here the CDR3 DNA reads TGTGCCAGCAGAGGCCCAGGGTATTACGAGCAGTACTTC. Translating gives CASRGPGYYEQYF. Full variable domain (outside the CDR3, taken from reference TRBV2 and TRBJ2-7): EPEVTQTPSHQVTQMGQEVILRCVPISNHLYFYWYRQILGQKVEFLVSFYNNEISEKSEIFDDQFSVERPDGSNFTLKIRSTKLEDSAMYFCASRGPGYYEQYFGPGTRLTVT.

V is TRBV9 and J is TRBJ2-7, with 10 positions matching TRBD1. CDR1 SGDLS and CDR2 YYNGEE come from the germline V gene. The CDR3 covers 14 residues. The V and J ends lost 3 bases and 6 bases, in that order; junction bases with no gene match: 6. CDR3 amino acids: CASSGDRGRFEQYF. The CDR3, as DNA: TGTGCCAGCAGCGGCGACAGGGGGCGTTTCGAGCAGTACTTC.

The chain has TRBV6-5 and TRBJ2-7, with a weak D call TRBD1 (6 bases). The CDR3 is 14 amino acids. Between the trimmed V and J ends, which lost 4 bases and 4 bases, there was a span of 14 bases. Germline-derived CDR1 and CDR2 are MNHEY and SVGAGI. The CDR3 DNA follows: TGTGCCAGCAGTTCGGACAGAGAAGGTTACGAGCAGTACTTC. Encoded protein: CASSSDREGYEQYF.

The chain is built from TRBV11-2 and TRBJ2-5; D gene ambiguous. The DNA end is a closer match to TRBJ2-7, so the J assignment may be wrong. CDR3 length: 15 amino acids. CDR1 SGHAT and CDR2 FQNNGV come from the germline V gene. The CDR3 region has the DNA TGTGCCAGCAGCTTAGTACAAAACTCCCACTACGAGCAGTACTTC. Its translation: CASSLVQNSHYEQYF.

This chain's CDR3 is CASSDQGNTEAFF. CDR3 DNA: TGTGCCAGCAGTGACCAGGGGAACACTGAAGCTTTCTTT. The chain carries TRBV7-3 and TRBJ1-1; the D gene is possibly TRBD1 (5 bases). V was cut by 6 bases and J by 1 base, with 9 bases left in between. This CDR3 region has 13 residues. Germline CDR1 and CDR2: SGHTA and FQGTGA.

The chain employs TRBV28 and TRBJ2-6; 7 nucleotides match TRBD1. The trim removed 5 bases at V and 1 base at J, leaving 5 bases unmatched. The CDR3 has 16 residues. Germline CDR1 and CDR2: MDHEN and SYDVKM. CDR3: CASSVGQLSGANVLTF. For the CDR3, the DNA is TGTGCCAGCAGTGTGGGACAGCTTTCTGGGGCCAACGTCCTGACTTTC.

The chain has TRBV28 and TRBJ1-1; D possibly corresponds to TRBD1 (5 bases). Trimming stripped 7 bases from V and 5 bases from J, with 14 bases between. The CDR3 is 13 amino acids. Germline V lookup: CDR1 MDHEN, CDR2 SYDVKM. CDR3 nucleotides: TGTGCCAGCACCTTGGGGCTTCGGACTGAAGCTTTCTTT. As protein: CASTLGLRTEAFF.

The rearrangement uses TRBV7-2 and TRBJ2-5; TRBD2 matches 12 bases. In germline, CDR1 is SGHTA, CDR2 FQGNSA. The trim removed 5 bases at V and 4 bases at J, leaving 8 bases unmatched. CDR3 size: 16 residues. This CDR3 reads CASSPGLTSGGETQYF. The CDR3 bases are TGTGCCAGCAGCCCGGGACTGACTAGCGGGGGAGAGACCCAGTACTTC.